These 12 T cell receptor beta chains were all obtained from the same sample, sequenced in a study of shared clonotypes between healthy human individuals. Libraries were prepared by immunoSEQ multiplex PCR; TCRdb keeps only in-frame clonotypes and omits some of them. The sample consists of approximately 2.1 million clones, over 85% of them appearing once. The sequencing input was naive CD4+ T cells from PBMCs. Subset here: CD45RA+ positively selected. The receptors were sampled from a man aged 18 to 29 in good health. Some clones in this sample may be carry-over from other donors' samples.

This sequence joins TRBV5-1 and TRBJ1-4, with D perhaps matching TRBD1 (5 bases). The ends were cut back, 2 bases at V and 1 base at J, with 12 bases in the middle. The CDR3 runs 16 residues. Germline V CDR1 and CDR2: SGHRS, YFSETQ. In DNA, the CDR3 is TGCGCCAGCAGCTTTGAAGGGGCTGGAACTAATGAAAAACTGTTTTTT. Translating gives CASSFEGAGTNEKLFF. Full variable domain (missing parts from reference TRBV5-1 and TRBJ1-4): KAGVTQTPRYLIKTRGQQVTLSCSPISGHRSVSWYQQTPGQGLQFLFEYFSETQRNKGNFPGRFSGRQFSNSRSEMNVSTLELGDSALYLCASSFEGAGTNEKLFFGSGTQLSVL.

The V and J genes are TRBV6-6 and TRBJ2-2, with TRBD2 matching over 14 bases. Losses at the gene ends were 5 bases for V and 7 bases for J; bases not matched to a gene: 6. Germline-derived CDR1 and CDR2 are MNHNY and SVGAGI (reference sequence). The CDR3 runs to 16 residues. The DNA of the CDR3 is TGTGCCAGCAGTGGGCGACTAGCGGGAGGGAACGGGGAGCTGTTTTTT. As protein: CASSGRLAGGNGELFF.

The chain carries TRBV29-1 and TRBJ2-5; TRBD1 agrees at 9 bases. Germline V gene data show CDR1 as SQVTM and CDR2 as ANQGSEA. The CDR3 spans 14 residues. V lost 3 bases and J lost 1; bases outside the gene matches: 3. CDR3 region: CSVDPGQGQETQYF. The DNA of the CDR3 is TGCAGCGTTGACCCGGGACAGGGCCAAGAGACCCAGTACTTC.

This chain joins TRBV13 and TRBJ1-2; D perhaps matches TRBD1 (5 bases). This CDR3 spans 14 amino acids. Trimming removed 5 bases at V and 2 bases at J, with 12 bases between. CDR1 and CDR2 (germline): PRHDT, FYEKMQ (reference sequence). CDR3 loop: CASSPGTENYGYTF. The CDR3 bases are TGTGCCAGCAGCCCCGGGACGGAAAACTATGGCTACACCTTC.

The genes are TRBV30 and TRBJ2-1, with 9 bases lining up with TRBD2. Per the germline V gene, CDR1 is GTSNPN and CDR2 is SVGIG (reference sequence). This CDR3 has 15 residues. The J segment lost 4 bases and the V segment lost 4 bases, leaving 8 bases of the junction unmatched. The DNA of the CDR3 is TGTGCCTGGACCTTACTAGCGGGTTCTTACAATGAGCAGTTCTTC. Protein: CAWTLLAGSYNEQFF.

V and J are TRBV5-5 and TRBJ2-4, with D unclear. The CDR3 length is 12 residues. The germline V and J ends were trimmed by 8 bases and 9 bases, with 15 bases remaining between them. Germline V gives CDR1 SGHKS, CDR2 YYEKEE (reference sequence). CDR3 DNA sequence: TGTGCCAGTGACAAAGAAGGGCGCATTCAGTACTTC. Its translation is CASDKEGRIQYF.

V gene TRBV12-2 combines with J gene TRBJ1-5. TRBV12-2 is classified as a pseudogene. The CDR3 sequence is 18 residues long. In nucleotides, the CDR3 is TGTGCAAGTCGCCGCCCGAGGGGAGGGGGGAGAGGCAATCAGCCCCAGCATTTT. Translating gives CASRRPRGGGRGNQPQHF.

CDR3 DNA sequence: TGTGCCAGCAGCTTGGGGATTAGCGGATTCACAGATACGCAGTATTTT. Its translation: CASSLGISGFTDTQYF. This chain uses TRBV5-4 with TRBJ2-3, with D possibly being TRBD2 (6 bases). From germline, CDR1 is SGHNT and CDR2 YYREEE (reference sequence). V dropped 0 bases and J dropped 2 bases, with 13 bases sitting between them. This CDR3 has 16 residues.

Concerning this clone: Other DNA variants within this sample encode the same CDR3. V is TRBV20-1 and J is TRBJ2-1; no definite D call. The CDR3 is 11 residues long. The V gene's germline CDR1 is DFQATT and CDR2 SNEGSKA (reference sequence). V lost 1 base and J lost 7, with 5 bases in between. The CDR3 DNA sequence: TGCAGTGCTAGAGCGAGGAATGAGCAGTTCTTC. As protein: CSARARNEQFF.

The CDR3: CASSSRLAGAGEQYF. The CDR3 nucleotides read TGCGCCAGCAGCTCGCGACTAGCGGGAGCAGGCGAGCAGTACTTC. The rearrangement uses TRBV5-1 and TRBJ2-7; TRBD2 agrees at 12 bases. The junction had 7 bases not matched to a gene; V was cut back by 3 bases and J by 6 bases. Germline CDR1 SGHRS, CDR2 YFSETQ. This CDR3 comprises 15 residues.

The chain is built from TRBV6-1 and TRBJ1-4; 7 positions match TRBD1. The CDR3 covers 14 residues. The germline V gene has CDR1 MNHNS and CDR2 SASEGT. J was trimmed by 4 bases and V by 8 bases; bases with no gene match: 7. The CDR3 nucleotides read TGTGCCAGCGCCATGACAGGGTTTAATGAAAAACTGTTTTTT. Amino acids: CASAMTGFNEKLFF.

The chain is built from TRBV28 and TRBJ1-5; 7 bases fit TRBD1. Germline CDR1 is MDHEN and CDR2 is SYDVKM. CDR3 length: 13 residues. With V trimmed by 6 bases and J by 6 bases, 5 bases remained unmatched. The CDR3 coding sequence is TGTGCCAGCAGCCGTCAGGGGGGTCAGCCCCAGCATTTT. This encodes CASSRQGGQPQHF.